These 31 T cell receptor beta chains were all obtained from the same sample, sequenced in a study of CD8+CD57+ T cells in acquired aplastic anemia. Investigators profiled TCR beta VDJ and CDR3 from genomic DNA template. A single record per CDR3 protein comes from TCRdb applying MiXCR to the reads. This sample yields about 160,000 distinct CDR3 sequences, of which 71% are seen a single time; 35% to 50% belongs to the top ten. Patients sequenced had flow cytometry evidence of CD8+CD57+ cell expansion. Sequencing was done on a sample of sorted CD4+, CD8+, or CD8+CD57+ T cells (not recorded which) from PBMCs. These receptors originate from a human donor with aplastic anemia.

The chain combines TRBV19 with TRBJ2-1, with 12 bases fitting TRBD2. Unmatched junction bases numbered 5, after V lost 6 bases and J lost 5 bases. The CDR3 extends over 15 amino acids. Germline-derived CDR1 and CDR2 are LNHDA and SQIVND (reference sequence). The DNA of the CDR3 is TGTGCCAGTAGCACTAGCGGGGGGCCCCACAATGAGCAGTTCTTC. Encoded protein: CASSTSGGPHNEQFF.

The chain links TRBV20-1 to TRBJ1-5; possibly TRBD1 for D (6 bases). The V and J ends lost 4 bases and 0 bases respectively, with 10 bases between them. Germline CDR1 and CDR2: DFQATT and SNEGSKA (reference sequence). There are 14 residues in the CDR3. The CDR3 bases are TGCAGTGCTAACCAGGGGTATAGCAATCAGCCCCAGCATTTT. This sequence encodes CSANQGYSNQPQHF.

This clonotype appeared a single time. The chain carries TRBV20-1 and TRBJ2-3; D remains unclear. The CDR3 contains 13 residues. V was cut by 8 bases and J by 5 bases, with 17 bases left in between. Per the germline V gene, CDR1 is DFQATT and CDR2 is SNEGSKA (reference sequence). CDR3 loop: CSTLRPVGDTQYF. For the CDR3, the DNA is TGCAGTACCCTGAGGCCGGTGGGAGATACGCAGTATTTT.

Here the CDR3 reads CATSRDPYEKLFF. The CDR3 DNA is TGTGCCACCAGCAGAGATCCTTATGAAAAACTGTTTTTT. The chain is built from TRBV15 and TRBJ1-4; D is undetermined. V was pared by 0 bases and J by 6 bases, with 5 bases between. This CDR3 is 13 amino acids long. Per germline, CDR1 LNHNV and CDR2 YYDKDF (reference sequence).

V and J are TRBV19 and TRBJ2-6, with D unclear. CDR3 length: 16 amino acids. V lost 2 bases to trimming and J lost 0 bases, with 8 bases between them. CDR1 and CDR2 (germline): LNHDA, SQIVND (reference sequence). The CDR3 reads CASSIMETSGANVLTF. CDR3 nucleotides: TGTGCCAGTAGTATAATGGAGACCTCTGGGGCCAACGTCCTGACTTTC.

This chain joins TRBV5-1 and TRBJ2-3, with 8 bases aligning to TRBD1. The junction had 7 bases not matched to a gene; V was cut back by 4 bases and J by 0 bases. The CDR3 is 16 amino acids. Looked up from germline, CDR1 is SGHRS and CDR2 is YFSETQ. In nucleotides, the CDR3 is TGCGCCAGCAGCCTCGGACAGGGCAGCAGCACAGATACGCAGTATTTT. Protein sequence: CASSLGQGSSTDTQYF.

This clonotype was found a few times. The chain uses TRBV7-3 and TRBJ2-1, with 14 bases identical to TRBD2. The CDR3 loop spans 17 amino acids. Trimming removed 5 bases from V and 7 bases from J; junction bases left unmatched: 10. Germline CDR1 reads SGHTA; CDR2 reads FQGTGA. CDR3 region: CASSLRLAGGPGNEQFF. CDR3 DNA: TGTGCCAGCAGCCTACGACTAGCGGGGGGGCCGGGGAATGAGCAGTTCTTC. Combining the CDR3 with reference TRBV7-3 and TRBJ2-1 gives the whole variable domain GAGVSQTPSNKVTEKGKYVELRCDPISGHTALYWYRQSLGQGPEFLIYFQGTGAADDSGLPNDRFFAVRPEGSVSTLKIQRTERGDSAVYLCASSLRLAGGPGNEQFFGPGTRLTVL.

This sequence joins TRBV15 and TRBJ2-3; TRBD2 matches 13 bases. The V segment lost 3 bases and the J segment 2 bases; nucleotides outside the gene matches: 8. The CDR3 runs to 18 residues. Germline CDR1 reads LNHNV; CDR2 reads YYDKDF (reference sequence). In DNA form, the CDR3 reads TGTGCCACCAGCAGCATTTCGGGACTAGCGGGATCCACAGATACGCAGTATTTT. Translated: CATSSISGLAGSTDTQYF.

The chain has TRBV15 and TRBJ1-2, with D possibly being TRBD1 (6 bases). Germline V CDR1 and CDR2: LNHNV, YYDKDF (reference sequence). This CDR3 region has 16 residues. Trimming took off 1 base at V and 7 bases at J, with 19 bases between the two ends. The CDR3 DNA sequence: TGTGCCACCAGCAGAGTGACTGGGGGGGGGGCCTCTGGCTACACCTTC. Translated: CATSRVTGGGASGYTF. The variable domain in full, completed from reference TRBV15 and TRBJ1-2, reads DAMVIQNPRYQVTQFGKPVTLSCSQTLNHNVMYWYQQKSSQAPKLLFHYYDKDFNNEADTPDNFQSRRPNTSFCFLDIRSPGLGDTAMYLCATSRVTGGGASGYTFGSGTRLTVV.

This clonotype was seen a handful of times. The chain has TRBV9 and TRBJ2-3; 8 bases match TRBD1. V lost 7 bases to trimming and J lost 7 bases; unmatched junction nucleotides: 11. Germline CDR1 SGDLS, CDR2 YYNGEE. The CDR3 consists of 14 residues. CDR3 region: CASRAGQGENTQYF. CDR3 in DNA: TGTGCCAGCCGCGCCGGACAGGGCGAAAATACGCAGTATTTT.

V and J are TRBV9 and TRBJ1-2, with 8 bases aligning to TRBD1. This CDR3 has 15 amino acids. Germline CDR1 SGDLS, CDR2 YYNGEE. V shed 3 bases and J 0 bases; nucleotides not matched to a gene: 4. The DNA for the CDR3 is TGTGCCAGCAGCGCAGGGACAGGCCCTAACTATGGCTACACCTTC. It specifies CASSAGTGPNYGYTF.

V is TRBV9 and J is TRBJ1-1; D may be TRBD1 (6 bases). The V end lost 4 bases, the J end lost 0 bases, and 25 bases lay between the germline ends. The germline CDR1 and CDR2 sequences are SGDLS and YYNGEE. CDR3 size: 19 residues. In nucleotides, the CDR3 is TGTGCCAGCAGCCAAACAAACCAGGGGCACGCAGCTATGAACACTGAAGCTTTCTTT. Translated: CASSQTNQGHAAMNTEAFF.

The chain combines TRBV10-1 with TRBJ2-1; 12 bases are shared with TRBD1. There are 15 residues in the CDR3. V lost 5 bases to trimming and J lost 7 bases; unmatched junction nucleotides: 6. Germline lookup yields CDR1 WNHNN and CDR2 SYGVQD (reference sequence). DNA of the CDR3: TGCGCCAGCAGTCCAGGGACAGGGGGCGAAAATGAGCAGTTCTTC. Translated, it gives CASSPGTGGENEQFF.

This clonotype has a handful of counts. This chain uses TRBV29-1 with TRBJ2-1, with D possibly matching TRBD2 (5 bases). The CDR3 is made up of 14 amino acids. From germline, CDR1 is SQVTM and CDR2 ANQGSEA. V was shortened by 1 base and J by 2 bases, with 9 bases between the two germline ends. The CDR3 here is CSVEVGVPYNEQFF. CDR3 nucleotides: TGCAGCGTTGAAGTGGGAGTCCCCTACAATGAGCAGTTCTTC.

The V gene is TRBV2, the J gene TRBJ2-5; tentatively, D is TRBD2 (5 bases). There are 13 residues in the CDR3. Looked up from germline, CDR1 is SNHLY and CDR2 is FYNNEI. The germline V and J ends were trimmed by 3 bases and 5 bases, with 10 bases remaining between them. The CDR3 region has the DNA TGTGCCAGCAGTGAGTACCAGCGGGAGACCCAGTACTTC. Its protein product is CASSEYQRETQYF.

In the case of this clonotype: The conserved final phenylalanine or tryptophan is absent from the CDR3, which likely points to a read error. The rearrangement uses TRBV10-3 and TRBJ1-2; 7 bases align to TRBD1. Losses at the gene ends were 7 bases for V and 7 bases for J; bases not matched to a gene: 12. Germline V gene data show CDR1 as ENHRY and CDR2 as SYGVKD. The CDR3 consists of 14 residues. CDR3 in amino acids: CAINPQGFDCGYTL. Here the CDR3 DNA reads TGTGCCATCAACCCACAGGGGTTTGACTGTGGCTACACCCTC.

V gene TRBV5-1 combines with J gene TRBJ1-2; the D is unclear. Trimming shortened V by 0 bases and J by 2 bases, and 5 bases separated the two germline ends. Germline loops: CDR1 SGHRS, CDR2 YFSETQ. The CDR3 spans 13 residues. This CDR3 is CASSLEENYGYTF. Here the CDR3 DNA reads TGCGCCAGCAGCTTGGAGGAGAACTATGGCTACACCTTC.

This chain links TRBV19 with TRBJ1-1; D perhaps matches TRBD1 (5 bases). V shed 4 bases and J shed 5 bases, with 14 bases lying between them. Germline CDR1 LNHDA, CDR2 SQIVND (reference sequence). This CDR3 spans 14 amino acids. CDR3 sequence (DNA): TGTGCCAGTAGTACTCAGGGACGGTCAACTGAAGCTTTCTTT. Translating gives CASSTQGRSTEAFF. The entire variable domain, with the rest obtained from reference TRBV19 and TRBJ1-1, is as follows: DGGITQSPKYLFRKEGQNVTLSCEQNLNHDAMYWYRQDPGQGLRLIYYSQIVNDFQKGDIAEGYSVSREKKESFPLTVTSAQKNPTAFYLCASSTQGRSTEAFFGQGTRLTVV.

The chain uses TRBV7-2 and TRBJ2-5; 7 nucleotides align to TRBD2. Germline V gene sequence: CDR1 SGHTA, CDR2 FQGNSA. Trimming cost V 10 bases and J 6 bases; bases outside gene matches: 14. CDR3 length equals 14 residues. CDR3 amino acids: CATTTSTYGQTQYF. DNA for the CDR3: TGTGCCACGACGACTAGCACATATGGTCAGACCCAGTACTTC.

To note about this clonotype: At one boundary the junction diverges from the germline segment, which might be a read error. The rearrangement joins TRBV6-1 to TRBJ2-6; D gene uncertain. Germline V gene lookup returns CDR1 MNHNS and CDR2 SASEGT. This CDR3 contains 14 residues. The CDR3 loop reads CASSDASGANVLTF. Written as DNA, the CDR3 is TGCGCCAGCAGTGATGCCTCTGGGGCCAACGTCCTGACTTTC.

With respect to this clonotype: A read error may produce the germline difference seen at one junction end. The chain has TRBV10-3 and TRBJ2-7, with 10 bases matching TRBD1. This CDR3 contains 16 residues. CDR1 ENHRY and CDR2 SYGVKD come from the germline V gene. CDR3 in DNA: TGTGCCAGCAGTAAAGCTAGGGACAGGGGTATGTCCGAGCAGTACTTC. This sequence encodes CASSKARDRGMSEQYF.

As to this clonotype: Compared with germline, one end of the junction differs, possibly owing to a read error. This chain links TRBV20-1 with TRBJ2-5; D might be TRBD2 (6 bases). Germline V lookup: CDR1 DFQATT, CDR2 SNEGSKA (reference sequence). There are 12 residues in the CDR3. CDR3 sequence (DNA): TGCAGTGCTAGAATTGGCGGGGAGACCCCGTACTTC. Translated: CSARIGGETPYF.

V gene TRBV20-1 combines with J gene TRBJ2-5; TRBD2 agrees at 7 bases. The CDR3 loop spans 14 amino acids. From germline, CDR1 is DFQATT and CDR2 SNEGSKA (reference sequence). With 6 bases clipped from V and 11 bases from J, the junction kept 18 bases outside the gene matches. The CDR3 sequence is CSARLAETYNEQYF. The CDR3 DNA sequence: TGCAGTGCGCGGCTAGCGGAAACCTACAATGAGCAGTACTTC.

CDR3 sequence (DNA): TGTGCCAGCAGCTTAGTGCGGGAGGGCGAGCAGTACTTC. Residues: CASSLVREGEQYF. The chain combines TRBV7-3 with TRBJ2-7; 9 bases align to TRBD2. Unmatched junction bases numbered 2, after V lost 2 bases and J lost 6 bases. This CDR3 region has 13 residues. CDR1 SGHTA and CDR2 FQGTGA come from the germline V gene.

The V gene is TRBV25-1, the J gene TRBJ2-2; 9 positions agree with TRBD1. From germline, CDR1 is MGHDK and CDR2 SYGVNS. This CDR3 region has 15 residues. V was clipped by 8 bases and J by 8 bases; unmatched bases: 12. In DNA form, the CDR3 reads TGTGCCAGCCTCGACTTACAGGGGGCCCCAGGGGAGCTGTTTTTT. Translating it yields CASLDLQGAPGELFF.

This clonotype was detected once. V gene TRBV14 combines with J gene TRBJ1-2; TRBD1 might be the D (6 bases). The V end lost 0 bases, the J end lost 7 bases, and 9 bases lay between the germline ends. Per germline, CDR1 SGHDN and CDR2 FVKESK. The CDR3 sequence is 13 residues long. As DNA, the CDR3 is TGTGCCAGCAGCCAAGACAGGGGTCGTGGCTACACCTTC. Protein sequence: CASSQDRGRGYTF. Looking up the rest from reference TRBV14 and TRBJ1-2 gives the full variable domain: EAGVTQFPSHSVIEKGQTVTLRCDPISGHDNLYWYRRVMGKEIKFLLHFVKESKQDESGMPNNRFLAERTGGTYSTLKVQPAELEDSGVYFCASSQDRGRGYTFGSGTRLTVV.

Comments on this clonotype: Lacking the conserved final phenylalanine or tryptophan, this CDR3 likely reflects a read error. The V and J genes are TRBV7-2 and TRBJ1-2, with 8 bases matching TRBD1. The CDR3 contains 15 residues. In germline, CDR1 is SGHTA, CDR2 FQGNSA. V lost 6 bases, J lost 2 bases, and 8 bases stayed unmatched. This chain's CDR3 is CASSWEGQGNYGYTC. The CDR3, as DNA: TGTGCCAGCAGTTGGGAAGGACAGGGCAACTATGGCTACACCTGC.

This rearrangement joins TRBV6-5 to TRBJ2-7, with D perhaps matching TRBD2 (6 bases). CDR3 length equals 14 residues. Trimming took off 2 bases at V and 2 bases at J, with 10 bases between the two ends. Germline V gene lookup returns CDR1 MNHEY and CDR2 SVGAGI. The CDR3 loop is CASSYTGEPYEQYF. DNA of the CDR3: TGTGCCAGCAGTTACACGGGAGAGCCCTACGAGCAGTACTTC.

The chain combines TRBV2 with TRBJ2-3; TRBD2 agrees at 10 bases. The V gene end was trimmed by 7 bases and the J gene end by 4 bases; junction bases not matched to a gene: 5. Germline values: CDR1 SNHLY, CDR2 FYNNEI. This CDR3 is built from 14 residues. In DNA, the CDR3 is TGTGCCAGCACCGGGCTAGCGGGAGCAGATACGCAGTATTTT. Its protein is CASTGLAGADTQYF.

The rearrangement joins TRBV2 to TRBJ1-5; possibly TRBD1 for D (6 bases). This CDR3 region has 15 residues. The V gene's germline CDR1 is SNHLY and CDR2 FYNNEI. Trimming removed 4 bases at V and 4 bases at J, with 14 bases between. CDR3 in DNA: TGTGCCAGCAGTGTCTTCCAGGGGTTGAATCAGCCCCAGCATTTT. Translated: CASSVFQGLNQPQHF. Full variable domain (rest looked up from reference TRBV2 and TRBJ1-5): EPEVTQTPSHQVTQMGQEVILRCVPISNHLYFYWYRQILGQKVEFLVSFYNNEISEKSEIFDDQFSVERPDGSNFTLKIRSTKLEDSAMYFCASSVFQGLNQPQHFGDGTRLSIL.

This clonotype has more than one count but fewer than ten. The chain links TRBV20-1 to TRBJ2-7; 7 bases are a match to TRBD1. Germline-derived CDR1 and CDR2 are DFQATT and SNEGSKA (reference sequence). The V segment lost 5 bases and the J segment 0 bases; nucleotides outside the gene matches: 10. CDR3 length: 15 residues. The CDR3 here is CSARLLQGSSYEQYF. DNA for the CDR3: TGCAGTGCTCGCCTTTTACAGGGGAGCTCCTACGAGCAGTACTTC.